This entry lists 15 T cell receptor beta chains sequenced from one sample in a study of blood T cells in healthy people across ages (dated by TCRdb to the mid-2010s). The library came from 5' RACE. TCRdb lists the instrument as Illumina HiSeq 2500. A second PCR of roughly 7 to 11 cycles was performed with a sample-barcoded 5' primer and a J-beta primer mix. Clones were called with MiXCR by TCRdb after fastp trimmed the public reads at Q25, and only in-frame beta chains were retained. Under each unique CDR3 protein, matching rows form one entry showing the most common genes and DNA. This sample has 550,000 to 650,000 distinct CDR3 sequences in its table, and roughly 30% of those were observed once. The ten largest account for 15% to 19% of the sample. Sequencing input: blood. These receptors all come from a woman over 75 in good health.

Points on this clonotype: Mismatch with germline at one junction end may stem from a read error. The V call is TRBV30, the J call TRBJ1-2; TRBD1 matches at 7 bases. This CDR3 spans 13 amino acids. The germline V gene encodes CDR1 GTSNPN and CDR2 SVGIG (reference sequence). Here the CDR3 reads CAWSTSYRGGYNF. The CDR3 region has the DNA TGTGCCTGGAGTACCTCCTACAGGGGAGGCTACAACTTC. The whole variable domain, filled in from reference TRBV30 and TRBJ1-2, reads SQTIHQWPATLVQPVGSPLSLECTVEGTSNPNLYWYRQAAGRGLQLLFYSVGIGQISSEVPQNLSASRPQDRQFILSSKKLLLSDSGFYLCAWSTSYRGGYNFGSGTRLTVV.

A few counts support this clonotype. The rearrangement joins TRBV9 to TRBJ2-1; 15 bases line up with TRBD2. CDR1 and CDR2 from the germline V gene are SGDLS and YYNGEE. The CDR3 totals 19 residues. Trimming took 4 bases from V and 0 from J; bases not matched to a gene: 8. Here the CDR3 reads CASSLRTSGGGSSYNEQFF. In DNA, the CDR3 is TGTGCCAGCAGCCTACGGACTAGCGGGGGGGGGAGCTCCTACAATGAGCAGTTCTTC.

This chain joins TRBV12-3 or TRBV12-4 and TRBJ2-5, with 12 nucleotides matching TRBD2. CDR3 length equals 14 residues. Trimming took 8 bases from V and 4 from J; bases not matched to a gene: 5. The CDR3 DNA follows: TGTGCCAGCGGGCTAGCGGGAGGGTCAGAGACCCAGTACTTC. It encodes CASGLAGGSETQYF.

This clonotype has a handful of counts. Since a much larger clone is just one base distant, this may be a read error. This chain joins TRBV4-2 and TRBJ2-7, with TRBD1 identical over 9 bases. This CDR3 has 18 residues. V gave up 2 bases and J gave up 3 bases; unmatched junction bases: 14. Germline V gene lookup returns CDR1 LGHNA and CDR2 YNFKEQ. The CDR3 loop reads CASSQNGMMGTGIYEQYF. DNA for the CDR3: TGTGCCAGCAGCCAAAATGGGATGATGGGGACAGGGATCTACGAGCAGTACTTC.

This clonotype was seen many times. The chain recombines TRBV5-1 with TRBJ1-1, with unresolved D. V was clipped by 4 bases and J by 3 bases, with 10 bases between them. The length of the CDR3 is 13 residues. Germline V gene sequence: CDR1 SGHRS, CDR2 YFSETQ. The CDR3 loop reads CASSIRWDTEAFF. The CDR3 DNA reads TGCGCCAGCAGCATTCGGTGGGACACTGAAGCTTTCTTT.

This clonotype was recorded a few times. The chain joins TRBV3-1 to TRBJ2-7; 7 bases are a match to TRBD1. V dropped 2 bases and J dropped 3; count of bases not matched to a gene: 7. Germline V CDR1 and CDR2: LGHDT, YNNKEL (reference sequence). The CDR3 has 15 residues. The DNA of the CDR3 is TGTGCCAGCAGCCAACTAACAGGGGCAATCTACGAGCAGTACTTC. It codes for CASSQLTGAIYEQYF.

Turning to this clonotype: A much larger clone differs by one base, so this may be a read error. The chain combines TRBV20-1 with TRBJ2-5, with D unclear. V was pared by 3 bases and J by 4 bases, with 15 bases between. There are 14 residues in the CDR3. In germline, CDR1 is DFQATT, CDR2 SNEGSKA (reference sequence). CDR3 in amino acids: CSARSFLSRETQYF. CDR3 bases: TGCAGTGCTAGGTCATTTTTATCGCGAGAGACCCAGTACTTC.

This chain links TRBV4-3 with TRBJ1-4; a possible D gene is TRBD1 (6 bases). This CDR3 has 16 amino acids. The germline CDR1 and CDR2 sequences are LGHNA and YSLEER. Trimming took 4 bases from V and 8 from J, leaving 20 bases between them. The CDR3 loop reads CASSREVQGGEEKLFF. Here the CDR3 DNA reads TGCGCCAGCAGCCGAGAGGTACAGGGCGGGGAGGAAAAACTGTTTTTT.

The sample holds a few counts of this clonotype. The rearrangement links TRBV6-2 or TRBV6-3 to TRBJ1-1; tentatively, D is TRBD1 (5 bases). The CDR3 runs to 13 residues. With 5 bases removed from V and 11 bases from J, the gap between germline ends came to 18 bases. The V gene's germline CDR1 is MNHEY and CDR2 SVGEGT. CDR3 residues: CASSETGRLDAFF. As DNA, the CDR3 is TGTGCCAGCAGTGAAACAGGAAGATTGGATGCTTTCTTT.

The chain uses TRBV24-1 and TRBJ2-5, with 9 bases lining up with TRBD1. CDR1 KGHDR and CDR2 SFDVKD come from the germline V gene. The CDR3 extends over 15 amino acids. V shed 4 bases, J shed 5 bases, and the junction held 7 bases outside the gene matches. CDR3 sequence reads: CATSEDRGNLETQYF. The CDR3, as DNA: TGTGCCACCAGTGAGGACAGGGGAAATTTGGAGACCCAGTACTTC.

This clonotype was observed many times. J is TRBJ2-1 and V is TRBV12-3 or TRBV12-4, with D possibly being TRBD2 (6 bases). The CDR3 length is 15 residues. The V end lost 1 base, the J end lost 7 bases, and 14 bases lay between the germline ends. This CDR3 reads CASSLGVTSQNEQFF. The CDR3 nucleotides read TGTGCCAGCAGTTTAGGGGTGACTAGTCAAAATGAGCAGTTCTTC.

Concerning this clonotype: A much larger clone is a single base away; this may be a read error. The V call is TRBV2, the J call TRBJ2-1; 7 nucleotides match TRBD1. The tail of the sequence fits TRBJ2-7 better, so the J call may be wrong. CDR1 and CDR2 from the germline V gene are SNHLY and FYNNEI. The CDR3 is made up of 17 amino acids. The CDR3 sequence: CASSVEGQLISYNEQYF. DNA of the CDR3: TGTGCCAGCAGTGTTGAGGGACAGTTGATCTCCTACAATGAGCAGTACTTC.

The chain has TRBV2 and TRBJ1-1; D remains unclear. Germline V gene data show CDR1 as SNHLY and CDR2 as FYNNEI. CDR3 size: 14 residues. Trimming pared 3 bases from V and 5 bases from J, leaving 13 bases between. CDR3 sequence (DNA): TGTGCCAGCAGTGAGGGGTGGGGATGGACTGAAGCTTTCTTT. Translating it yields CASSEGWGWTEAFF.

This clonotype was seen a handful of times. The V and J genes are TRBV7-3 and TRBJ1-2; D is perhaps TRBD1 (5 bases). CDR3 length: 13 residues. V shed 3 bases and J shed 7 bases, with 12 bases lying between them. The germline V gene encodes CDR1 SGHTA and CDR2 FQGTGA. The CDR3 DNA reads TGTGCCAGCAGCTTTACAGGAGTTTTTGGCTACACCTTC. Its protein is CASSFTGVFGYTF.

The rearrangement uses TRBV20-1 and TRBJ1-3; D is unresolved. The CDR3 has 16 residues. Trimming removed 0 bases at V and 0 bases at J, with 12 bases between. Germline-derived CDR1 and CDR2 are DFQATT and SNEGSKA (reference sequence). CDR3 coding DNA: TGCAGTGCTAGAGATCTGATGGGCAGCTCTGGAAACACCATATATTTT. Protein: CSARDLMGSSGNTIYF.